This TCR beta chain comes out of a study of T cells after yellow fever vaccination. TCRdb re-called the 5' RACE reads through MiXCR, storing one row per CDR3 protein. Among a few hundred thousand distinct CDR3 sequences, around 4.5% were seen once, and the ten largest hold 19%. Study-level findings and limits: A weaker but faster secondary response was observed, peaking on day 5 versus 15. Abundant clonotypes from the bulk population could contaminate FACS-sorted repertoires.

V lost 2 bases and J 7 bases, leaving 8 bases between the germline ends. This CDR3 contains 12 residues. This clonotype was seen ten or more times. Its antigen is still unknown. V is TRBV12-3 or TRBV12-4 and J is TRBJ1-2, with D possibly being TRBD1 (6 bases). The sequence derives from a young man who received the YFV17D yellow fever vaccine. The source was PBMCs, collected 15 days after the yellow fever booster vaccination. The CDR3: CASSLRGSGYTF. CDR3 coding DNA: TGTGCCAGCAGTTTAAGGGGGTCTGGCTACACCTTC.